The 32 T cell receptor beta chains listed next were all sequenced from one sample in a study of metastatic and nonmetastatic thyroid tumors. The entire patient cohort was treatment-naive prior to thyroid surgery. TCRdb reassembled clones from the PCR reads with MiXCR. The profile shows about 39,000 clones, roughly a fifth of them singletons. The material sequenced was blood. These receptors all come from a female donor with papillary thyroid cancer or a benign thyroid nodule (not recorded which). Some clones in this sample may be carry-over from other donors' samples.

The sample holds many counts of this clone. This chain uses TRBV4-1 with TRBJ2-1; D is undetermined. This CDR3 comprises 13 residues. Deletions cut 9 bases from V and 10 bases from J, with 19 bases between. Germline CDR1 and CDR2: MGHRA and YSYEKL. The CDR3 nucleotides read TGCGCCAGTACCCGACACCTCGGGCAGGAGCAGTTCTTC. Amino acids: CASTRHLGQEQFF.

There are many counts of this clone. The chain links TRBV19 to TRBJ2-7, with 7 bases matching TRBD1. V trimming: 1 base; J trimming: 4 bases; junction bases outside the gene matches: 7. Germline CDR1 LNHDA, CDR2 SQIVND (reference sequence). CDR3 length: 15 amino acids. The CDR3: CASSIAGTVVYEQYF. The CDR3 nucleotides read TGTGCCAGTAGTATAGCCGGGACAGTGGTTTACGAGCAGTACTTC.

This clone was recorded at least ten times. CDR3 in amino acids: CASSFSPRDRGHEQYF. DNA for the CDR3: TGTGCCAGCAGTTTCAGCCCCCGGGACAGGGGGCATGAGCAGTACTTC. J is TRBJ2-7 and V is TRBV28; 12 nucleotides line up with TRBD1. The germline V gene encodes CDR1 MDHEN and CDR2 SYDVKM. The CDR3 sequence is 16 residues long. The V and J ends lost 3 bases and 7 bases, in that order; junction bases with no gene match: 10. Full variable domain (missing parts from reference TRBV28 and TRBJ2-7): DVKVTQSSRYLVKRTGEKVFLECVQDMDHENMFWYRQDPGLGLRLIYFSYDVKMKEKGDIPEGYSVSREKKERFSLILESASTNQTSMYLCASSFSPRDRGHEQYFGPGTRLTVT.

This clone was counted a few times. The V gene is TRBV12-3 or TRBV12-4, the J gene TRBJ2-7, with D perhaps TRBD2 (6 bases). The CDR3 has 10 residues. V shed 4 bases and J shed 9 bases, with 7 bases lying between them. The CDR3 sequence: CASSSGRQYF. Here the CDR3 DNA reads TGTGCCAGCAGTTCCGGGAGGCAGTACTTC.

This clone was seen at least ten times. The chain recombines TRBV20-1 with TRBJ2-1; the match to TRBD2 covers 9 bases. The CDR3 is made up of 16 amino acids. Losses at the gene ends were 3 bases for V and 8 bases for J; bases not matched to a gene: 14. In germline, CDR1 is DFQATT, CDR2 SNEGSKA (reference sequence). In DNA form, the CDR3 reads TGCAGTGCTAGTAAAACGGGAGGGCTAGCGGGATATGAGCAGTTCTTC. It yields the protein CSASKTGGLAGYEQFF.

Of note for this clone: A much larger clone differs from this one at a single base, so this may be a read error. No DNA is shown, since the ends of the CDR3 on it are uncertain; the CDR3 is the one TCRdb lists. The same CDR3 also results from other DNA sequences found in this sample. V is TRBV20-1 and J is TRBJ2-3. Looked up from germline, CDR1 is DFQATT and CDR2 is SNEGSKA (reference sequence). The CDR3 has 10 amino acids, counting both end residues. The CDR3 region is CSFGLGTQYF.

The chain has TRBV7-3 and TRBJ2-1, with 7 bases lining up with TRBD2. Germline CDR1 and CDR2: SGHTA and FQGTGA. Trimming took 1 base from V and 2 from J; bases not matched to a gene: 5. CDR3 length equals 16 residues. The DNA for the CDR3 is TGTGCCAGCAGCTTAAATTACGGGGGGACCTACAATGAGCAGTTCTTC. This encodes CASSLNYGGTYNEQFF.

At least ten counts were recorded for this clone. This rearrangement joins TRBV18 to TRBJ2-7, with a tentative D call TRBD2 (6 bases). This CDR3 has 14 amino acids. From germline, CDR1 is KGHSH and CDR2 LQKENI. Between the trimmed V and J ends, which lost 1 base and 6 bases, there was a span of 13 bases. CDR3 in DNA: TGTGCCAGCTCACCACTACTAGCAGTTGGCGAGCAGTACTTC. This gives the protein CASSPLLAVGEQYF.

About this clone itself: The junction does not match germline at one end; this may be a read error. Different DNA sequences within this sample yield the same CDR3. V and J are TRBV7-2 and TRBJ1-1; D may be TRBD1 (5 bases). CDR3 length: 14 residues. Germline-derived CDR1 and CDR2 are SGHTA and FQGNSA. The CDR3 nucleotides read TGTGCCAGCAGCGCGGGGGGTGGGAACACTGAAGCTTTCTTC. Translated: CASSAGGGNTEAFF.

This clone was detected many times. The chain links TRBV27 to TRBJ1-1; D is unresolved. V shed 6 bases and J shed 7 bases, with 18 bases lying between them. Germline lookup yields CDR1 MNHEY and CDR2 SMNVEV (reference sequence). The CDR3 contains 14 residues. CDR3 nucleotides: TGTGCCAGCAGCCTCCGGCCCGACCTCCTTGAAGCTTTCTTT. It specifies CASSLRPDLLEAFF.

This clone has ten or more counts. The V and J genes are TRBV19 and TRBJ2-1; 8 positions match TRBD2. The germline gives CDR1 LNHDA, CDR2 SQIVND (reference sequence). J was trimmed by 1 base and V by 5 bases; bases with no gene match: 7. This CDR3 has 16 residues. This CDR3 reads CASSAGSGRSYNEQFF. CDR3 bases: TGTGCCAGTAGTGCCGGGAGCGGGAGATCCTACAATGAGCAGTTCTTC.

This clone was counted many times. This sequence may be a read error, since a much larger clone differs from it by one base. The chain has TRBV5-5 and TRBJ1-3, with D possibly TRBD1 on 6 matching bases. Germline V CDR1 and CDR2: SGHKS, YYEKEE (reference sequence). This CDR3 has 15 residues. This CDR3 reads CANSWRTVSGNTIYF. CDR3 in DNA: TGTGCCAACAGCTGGAGGACAGTTTCCGGAAACACCATATATTTT.

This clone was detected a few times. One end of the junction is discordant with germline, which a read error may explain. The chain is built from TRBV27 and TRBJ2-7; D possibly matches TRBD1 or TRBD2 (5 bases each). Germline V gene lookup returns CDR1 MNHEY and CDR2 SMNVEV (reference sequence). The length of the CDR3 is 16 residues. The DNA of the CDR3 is TGTGCCAGCAGTTCCTGGTCGGGACCGACACCTTACGAGCAGTACTTT. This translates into CASSSWSGPTPYEQYF.

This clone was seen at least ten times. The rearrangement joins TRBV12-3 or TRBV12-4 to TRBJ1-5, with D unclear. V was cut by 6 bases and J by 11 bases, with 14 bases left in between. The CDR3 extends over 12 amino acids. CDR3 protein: CASSLEILTQHF. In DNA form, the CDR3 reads TGTGCCAGCAGCTTGGAGATTTTGACCCAGCATTTT.

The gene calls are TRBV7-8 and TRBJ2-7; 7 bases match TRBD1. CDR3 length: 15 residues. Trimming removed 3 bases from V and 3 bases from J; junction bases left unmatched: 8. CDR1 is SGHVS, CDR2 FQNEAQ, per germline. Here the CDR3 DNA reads TGTGCCAGCAGCTTTAACAGGGGAACGCACTACGAGCAGTACTTC. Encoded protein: CASSFNRGTHYEQYF.

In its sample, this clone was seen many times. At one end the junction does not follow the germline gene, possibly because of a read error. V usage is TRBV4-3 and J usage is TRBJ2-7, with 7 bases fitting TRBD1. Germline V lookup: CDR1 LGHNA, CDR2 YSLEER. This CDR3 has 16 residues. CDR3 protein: CASSQYYGTASHEQYF. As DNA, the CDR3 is TGCGCCAGCAGCCAATATTATGGGACAGCCTCCCACGAGCAGTACTTC.

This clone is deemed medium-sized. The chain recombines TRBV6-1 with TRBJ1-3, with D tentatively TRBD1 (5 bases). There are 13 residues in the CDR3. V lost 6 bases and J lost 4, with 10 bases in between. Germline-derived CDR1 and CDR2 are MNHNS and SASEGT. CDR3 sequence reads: CASRQAAGNTIYF. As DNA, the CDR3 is TGTGCCAGCAGACAGGCTGCCGGAAACACCATATATTTT.

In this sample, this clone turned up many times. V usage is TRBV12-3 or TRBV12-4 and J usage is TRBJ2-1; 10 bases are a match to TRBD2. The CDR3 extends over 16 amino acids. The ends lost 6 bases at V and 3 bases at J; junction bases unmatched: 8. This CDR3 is CASSSSGREVYNEQFF. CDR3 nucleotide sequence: TGTGCCAGCAGCTCGAGCGGGAGGGAAGTCTACAATGAGCAGTTCTTC.

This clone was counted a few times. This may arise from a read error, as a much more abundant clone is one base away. The CDR3: CASSRDSWDADTQYF. The CDR3, as DNA: TGTGCCAGCAGCCGGGACTCGTGGGACGCAGATACGCAGTATTTT. The rearrangement uses TRBV11-2 and TRBJ2-3, with D perhaps matching TRBD2 (6 bases). The V and J ends lost 5 bases and 4 bases respectively, with 16 bases between them. CDR1 is SGHAT and CDR2 is FQNNGV in the germline V gene. The CDR3 has 15 residues.

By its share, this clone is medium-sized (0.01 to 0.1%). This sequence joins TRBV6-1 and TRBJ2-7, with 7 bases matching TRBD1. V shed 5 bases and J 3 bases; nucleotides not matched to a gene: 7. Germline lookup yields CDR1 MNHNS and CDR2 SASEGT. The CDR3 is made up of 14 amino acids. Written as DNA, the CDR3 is TGTGCCAGCAGTCCGGGACAGTTATACTACGAGCAGTACTTC. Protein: CASSPGQLYYEQYF.

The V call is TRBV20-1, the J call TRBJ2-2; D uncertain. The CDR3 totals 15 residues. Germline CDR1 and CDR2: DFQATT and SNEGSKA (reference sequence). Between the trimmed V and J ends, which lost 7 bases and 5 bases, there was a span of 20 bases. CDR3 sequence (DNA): TGCAGTGTCCCTTATAGCTGGAGTAGAACCGGGGAGCTGTTTTTT. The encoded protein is CSVPYSWSRTGELFF.

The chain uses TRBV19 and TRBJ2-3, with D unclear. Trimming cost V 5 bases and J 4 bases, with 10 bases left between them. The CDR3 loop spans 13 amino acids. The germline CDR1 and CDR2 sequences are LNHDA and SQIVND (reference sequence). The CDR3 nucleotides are TGTGCCAGTAGTCACCGACCGTCAGATACGCAGTATTTT. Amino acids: CASSHRPSDTQYF.

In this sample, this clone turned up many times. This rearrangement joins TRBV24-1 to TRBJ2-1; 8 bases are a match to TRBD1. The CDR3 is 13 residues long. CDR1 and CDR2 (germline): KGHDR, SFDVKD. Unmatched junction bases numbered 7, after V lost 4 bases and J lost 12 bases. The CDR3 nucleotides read TGTGCCACCAGTGAACTGACAGGGGATGCGCAGTTCTTC. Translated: CATSELTGDAQFF.

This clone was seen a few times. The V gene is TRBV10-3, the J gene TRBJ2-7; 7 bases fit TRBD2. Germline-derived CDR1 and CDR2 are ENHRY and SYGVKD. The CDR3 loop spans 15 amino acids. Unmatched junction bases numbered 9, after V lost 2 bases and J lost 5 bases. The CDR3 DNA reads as TGTGCCATCAGTGAGGGAAGGGGAGGGGTGAACGAGCAGTACTTC. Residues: CAISEGRGGVNEQYF.

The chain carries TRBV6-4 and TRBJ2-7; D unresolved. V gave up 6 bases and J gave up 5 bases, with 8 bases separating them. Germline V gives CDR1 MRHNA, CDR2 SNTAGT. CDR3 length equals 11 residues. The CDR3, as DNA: TGTGCCAGCAGGGGGTTCAACGAGCAGTACTTC. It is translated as CASRGFNEQYF.

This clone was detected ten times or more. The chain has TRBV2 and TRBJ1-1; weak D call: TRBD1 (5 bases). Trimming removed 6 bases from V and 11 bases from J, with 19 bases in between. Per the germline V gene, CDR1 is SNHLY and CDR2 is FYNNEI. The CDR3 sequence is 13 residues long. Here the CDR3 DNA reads TGTGCCAGCAGCGAAATGGGGGGTAACTGGGCTTTCTTT. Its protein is CASSEMGGNWAFF.

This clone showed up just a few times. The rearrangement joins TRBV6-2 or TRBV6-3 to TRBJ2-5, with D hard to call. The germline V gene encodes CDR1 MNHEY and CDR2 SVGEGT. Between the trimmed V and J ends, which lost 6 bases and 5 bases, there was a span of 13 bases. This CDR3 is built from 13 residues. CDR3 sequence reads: CASSPGFGETQYF. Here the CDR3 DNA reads TGTGCCAGCAGCCCCGGGTTTGGGGAGACCCAGTACTTC.

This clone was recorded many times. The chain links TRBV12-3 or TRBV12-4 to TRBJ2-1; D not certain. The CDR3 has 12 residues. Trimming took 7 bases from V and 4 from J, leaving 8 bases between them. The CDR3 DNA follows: TGTGCCAGCATGGCTACTTACAATGAGCAGTTCTTC. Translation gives CASMATYNEQFF.

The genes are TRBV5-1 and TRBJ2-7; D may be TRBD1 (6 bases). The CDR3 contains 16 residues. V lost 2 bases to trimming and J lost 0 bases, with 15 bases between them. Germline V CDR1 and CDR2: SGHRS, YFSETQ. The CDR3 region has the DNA TGCGCCAGCAGCTTTAAGGGGGTCGAGAGCTCCTACGAGCAGTACTTC. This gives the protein CASSFKGVESSYEQYF.

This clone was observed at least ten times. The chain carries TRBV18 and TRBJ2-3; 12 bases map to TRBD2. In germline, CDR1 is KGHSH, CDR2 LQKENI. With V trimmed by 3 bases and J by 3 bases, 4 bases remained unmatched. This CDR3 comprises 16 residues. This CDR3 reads CASSPVGLAGTDTQYF. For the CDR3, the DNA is TGTGCCAGCTCACCTGTAGGACTAGCGGGAACAGATACGCAGTATTTT.

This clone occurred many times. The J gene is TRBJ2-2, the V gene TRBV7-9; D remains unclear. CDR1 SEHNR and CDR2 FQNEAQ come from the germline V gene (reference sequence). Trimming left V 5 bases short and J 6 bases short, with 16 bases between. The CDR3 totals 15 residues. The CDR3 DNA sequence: TGTGCCAGCAGCCAAGGTTCACAGAGACCCGGGGAGCTGTTTTTT. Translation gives CASSQGSQRPGELFF.

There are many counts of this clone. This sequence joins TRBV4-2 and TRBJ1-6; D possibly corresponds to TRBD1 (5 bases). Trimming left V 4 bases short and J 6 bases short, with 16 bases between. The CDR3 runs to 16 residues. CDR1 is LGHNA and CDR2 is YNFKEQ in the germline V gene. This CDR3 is CASSPLPGGSNSPLHF. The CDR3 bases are TGTGCCAGCAGCCCCCTGCCCGGGGGGAGTAATTCACCCCTCCACTTT.